These T cell receptor beta chains were read from a single sample in a study of T cells after posttransplantation cyclophosphamide. TCRdb's copy holds only in-frame clones and misses some; the assay was immunoSEQ multiplex PCR. The sample shows approximately 11,000 clones, none of them appearing just once. The sample was PBMCs, taken after allogeneic stem cell transplant with posttransplant cyclophosphamide. Source of these receptors: a female patient between 40 and 50 years old who received an allogeneic stem cell transplant from a related donor, was CMV-positive, and had no GVHD. Some T cells could come from the graft donor. The CDR3 runs from the conserved cysteine through the conserved F or W. The D gene is left open where the match is weak. The size entry gives once, few, many or a size class.

D gene,J gene,V gene,clone size,CDR3 protein,CDR3 DNA
NA,TRBJ1-4,TRBV19,medium-sized,CASSIGGATNEKLFF,TGTGCCAGTAGTATCGGAGGAGCAACTAATGAAAAACTGTTTTTT
TRBD1,TRBJ1-2,TRBV5-1,many,CASSSGQGADGYTF,TGCGCCAGCAGCTCGGGACAGGGGGCTGATGGCTACACCTTC
NA,TRBJ2-7,TRBV5-1,many,CASSTDRRDEQYF,TGCGCCAGCAGCACCGACAGGCGGGACGAGCAGTACTTC
NA,TRBJ2-7,TRBV27,many,CASSHIYYRRGTSYEQYF,TGTGCCAGCAGTCATATATATTACAGGAGGGGCACTTCCTACGAGCAGTACTTC
NA,TRBJ2-5,TRBV4-2,many,CASSQDLGGAGTQYF,TGTGCCAGCAGCCAAGATCTGGGAGGTGCAGGGACCCAGTACTTC
NA,TRBJ2-5,TRBV5-1,many,CASSFGVKETQYF,TGCGCCAGCAGCTTCGGGGTAAAAGAGACCCAGTACTTC
TRBD1,TRBJ2-6,TRBV9,many,CASSETGTVTSGANVLTF,TGTGCCAGCAGCGAAACCGGGACAGTAACCTCTGGGGCCAACGTCCTGACTTTC
TRBD1,TRBJ2-7,TRBV30,many,CAWVGQSVREQYF,TGTGCCTGGGTGGGACAGAGCGTGAGGGAGCAGTACTTC
TRBD2,TRBJ2-1,TRBV10-1,medium-sized,CASTRLAEGNEQFF,TGCGCCAGCACCCGACTAGCGGAGGGCAATGAGCAGTTCTTC
TRBD2,TRBJ2-3,TRBV6-4,many,CASSVQLAGADTQYF,TGTGCCAGCAGTGTACAGCTAGCGGGAGCAGATACGCAGTATTTT
NA,TRBJ1-1,TRBV13,many,CASSLDLGVNTEAFF,TGTGCCAGCAGCTTAGATCTAGGGGTGAACACTGAAGCTTTCTTT
TRBD1,TRBJ1-5,TRBV5-1,many,CASSTGGRESIVRNQPQHF,TGCGCCAGCAGCACAGGGGGGCGCGAATCAATAGTCCGCAATCAGCCCCAGCATTTT
TRBD1,TRBJ2-1,TRBV10-3,many,CAISEAGQAEQFF,TGTGCCATCAGTGAGGCTGGACAGGCCGAGCAGTTCTTC
NA,TRBJ2-7,TRBV4-1,many,CASSQETGWAFEQYF,TGCGCCAGCAGCCAGGAGACAGGTTGGGCGTTTGAGCAGTACTTC
TRBD1,TRBJ1-5,TRBV7-9,many,CASSSGQGHQPQHF,TGTGCCAGCAGCTCGGGACAGGGGCATCAGCCCCAGCATTTT
NA,TRBJ2-1,TRBV29-1,many,CSVEAFISYNEQFF,TGCAGCGTTGAAGCCTTTATCTCCTACAATGAGCAGTTCTTC
NA,TRBJ2-3,TRBV7-6,many,CASGATDTQYF,TGTGCCAGCGGGGCCACAGATACGCAGTATTTT
NA,TRBJ1-5,TRBV27,many,CASSFGGANQPQHF,TGTGCCAGCAGTTTTGGAGGGGCCAATCAGCCCCAGCATTTT
TRBD2,TRBJ2-3,TRBV5-1,many,CASSLEAGDGDTQYF,TGCGCCAGCAGCTTGGAAGCGGGAGATGGGGATACGCAGTATTTT
NA,TRBJ2-3,TRBV6-5,many,CASSRTVGRTDTQYF,TGTGCCAGCAGTCGGACAGTAGGCCGCACAGATACGCAGTATTTT
TRBD2,TRBJ2-7,TRBV11-3,many,CASSPIAGDAEQYF,TGTGCCAGCAGCCCAATAGCGGGAGATGCCGAGCAGTACTTC
TRBD1,TRBJ1-1,TRBV2,medium-sized,CASSETGGGGTEAFF,TGTGCCAGCAGTGAGACAGGGGGAGGAGGCACTGAAGCTTTCTTT
TRBD1,TRBJ1-2,TRBV27,many,CASSLTWQGALGYTF,TGTGCCAGCAGTTTAACTTGGCAGGGGGCGCTGGGCTACACCTTC
TRBD1,TRBJ1-2,TRBV11-3,many,CASSPPQGANYGYTF,TGTGCCAGCAGCCCACCACAGGGGGCTAACTATGGCTACACCTTC
TRBD1,TRBJ1-2,TRBV6-1,many,CASSEARTGAYGYTF,TGTGCCAGCAGTGAAGCGAGGACAGGGGCCTATGGCTACACCTTC
TRBD2,TRBJ2-1,TRBV7-3,many,CASSSGTSYNEQFF,TGTGCCAGCAGCTCCGGGACTAGCTACAATGAGCAGTTCTTC
TRBD2,TRBJ2-1,TRBV30,many,CAWSKIAGVGSYNEQFF,TGTGCCTGGAGTAAGATAGCGGGAGTTGGCTCCTACAATGAGCAGTTCTTC